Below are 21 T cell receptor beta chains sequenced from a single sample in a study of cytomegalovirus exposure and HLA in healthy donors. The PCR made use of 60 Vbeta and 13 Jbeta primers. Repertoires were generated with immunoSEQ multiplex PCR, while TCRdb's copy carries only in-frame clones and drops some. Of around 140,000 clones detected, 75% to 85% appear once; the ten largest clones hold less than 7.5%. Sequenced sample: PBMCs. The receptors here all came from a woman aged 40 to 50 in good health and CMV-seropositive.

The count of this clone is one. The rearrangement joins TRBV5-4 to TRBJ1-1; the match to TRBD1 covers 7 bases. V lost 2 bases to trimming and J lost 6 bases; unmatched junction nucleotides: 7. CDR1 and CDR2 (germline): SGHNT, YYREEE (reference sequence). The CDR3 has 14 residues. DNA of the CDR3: TGTGCCAGCAGCTTAAACCCCGGGACAGCTGAAGCTTTCTTT. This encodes CASSLNPGTAEAFF. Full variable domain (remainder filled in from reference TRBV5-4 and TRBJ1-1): ETGVTQSPTHLIKTRGQQVTLRCSSQSGHNTVSWYQQALGQGPQFIFQYYREEENGRGNFPPRFSGLQFPNYSSELNVNALELDDSALYLCASSLNPGTAEAFFGQGTRLTVV.

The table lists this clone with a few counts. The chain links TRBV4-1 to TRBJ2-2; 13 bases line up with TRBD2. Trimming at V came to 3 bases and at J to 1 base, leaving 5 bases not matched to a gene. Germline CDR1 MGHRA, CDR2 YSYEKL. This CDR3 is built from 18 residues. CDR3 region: CASSQARLAGGNTGELFF. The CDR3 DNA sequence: TGCGCCAGCAGCCAGGCGCGACTAGCGGGAGGGAACACCGGGGAGCTGTTTTTT.

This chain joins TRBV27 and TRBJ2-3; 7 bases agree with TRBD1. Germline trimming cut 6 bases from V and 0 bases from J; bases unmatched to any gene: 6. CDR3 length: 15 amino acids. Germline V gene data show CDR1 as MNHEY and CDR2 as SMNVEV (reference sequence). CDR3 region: CASRYRDRSTDTQYF. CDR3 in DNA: TGTGCCAGCAGATACCGGGACAGAAGCACAGATACGCAGTATTTT.

The chain's CDR3 is CASSRGGTSQYEQYF. DNA of the CDR3: TGTGCCAGCAGCCGCGGAGGGACTAGTCAATACGAGCAGTACTTC. The chain recombines TRBV7-2 with TRBJ2-5; 8 positions match TRBD2. Matching the DNA end better, TRBJ2-7 makes the J call doubtful. In germline, CDR1 is SGHTA, CDR2 FQGNSA. The length of the CDR3 is 15 residues.

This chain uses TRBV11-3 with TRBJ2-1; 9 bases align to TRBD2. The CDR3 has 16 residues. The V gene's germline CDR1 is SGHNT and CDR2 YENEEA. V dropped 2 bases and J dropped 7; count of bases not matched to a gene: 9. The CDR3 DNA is TGTGCCAGCAGCTTATTGGGCGGGAGGGATGGGAATGAGCAGTTCTTC. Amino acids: CASSLLGGRDGNEQFF.

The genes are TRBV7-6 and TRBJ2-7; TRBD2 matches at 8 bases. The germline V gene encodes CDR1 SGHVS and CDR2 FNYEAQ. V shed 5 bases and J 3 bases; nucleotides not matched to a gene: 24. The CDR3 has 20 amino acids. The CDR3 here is CASSPRAEVGAAGGNYEQYF. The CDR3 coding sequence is TGTGCCAGCAGCCCCCGCGCTGAAGTCGGTGCGGCGGGAGGAAACTACGAGCAGTACTTC.

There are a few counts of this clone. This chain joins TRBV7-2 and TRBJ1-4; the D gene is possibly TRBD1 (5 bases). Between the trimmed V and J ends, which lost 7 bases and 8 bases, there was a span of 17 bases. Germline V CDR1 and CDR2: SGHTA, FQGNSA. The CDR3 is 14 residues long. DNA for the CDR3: TGTGCCAGCACTCAAGGGGTCCCAGGGGAAAAACTGTTTTTT. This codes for CASTQGVPGEKLFF.

Written as DNA, the CDR3 is TGTGCCAGCAGCTTCCCACAGGGGGGTCAAGAGACCCAGTACTTC. Translation gives CASSFPQGGQETQYF. The chain combines TRBV2 with TRBJ2-5, with 8 bases matching TRBD1. CDR3 length: 15 amino acids. The J segment lost 2 bases and the V segment lost 6 bases, leaving 8 bases of the junction unmatched. The V gene's germline CDR1 is SNHLY and CDR2 FYNNEI.

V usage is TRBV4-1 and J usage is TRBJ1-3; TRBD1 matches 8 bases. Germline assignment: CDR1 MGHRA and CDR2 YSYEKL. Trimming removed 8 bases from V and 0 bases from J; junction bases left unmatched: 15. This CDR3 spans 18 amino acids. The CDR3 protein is CASRQGSQGYFSGNTIYF. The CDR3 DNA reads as TGCGCCAGCCGACAGGGGTCTCAGGGTTACTTCTCTGGAAACACCATATATTTT.

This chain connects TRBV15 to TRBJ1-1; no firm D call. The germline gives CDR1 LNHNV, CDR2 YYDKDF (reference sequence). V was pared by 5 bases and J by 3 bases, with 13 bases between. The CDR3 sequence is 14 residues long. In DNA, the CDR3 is TGTGCCACCAGCCACACAGCTTCCGACACTGAAGCTTTCTTT. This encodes CATSHTASDTEAFF.

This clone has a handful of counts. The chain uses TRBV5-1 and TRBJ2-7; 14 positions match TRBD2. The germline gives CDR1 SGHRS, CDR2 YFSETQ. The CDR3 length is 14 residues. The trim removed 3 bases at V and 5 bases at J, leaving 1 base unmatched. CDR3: CASSWTSGGNEQYF. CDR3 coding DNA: TGCGCCAGCAGCTGGACTAGCGGGGGGAACGAGCAGTACTTC.

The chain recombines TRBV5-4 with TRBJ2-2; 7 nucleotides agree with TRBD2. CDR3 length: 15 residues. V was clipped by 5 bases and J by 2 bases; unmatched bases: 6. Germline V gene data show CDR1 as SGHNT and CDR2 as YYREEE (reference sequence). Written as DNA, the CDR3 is TGTGCCAGCAGTTCGAGCGGGACTAACACCGGGGAGCTGTTTTTT. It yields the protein CASSSSGTNTGELFF.

The DNA for the CDR3 is TGTGCCAGCAGCCCCGGGACTAGCGTCTACGAGCAGTACTTC. Residues: CASSPGTSVYEQYF. This chain uses TRBV28 with TRBJ2-7; 10 positions match TRBD2. With V trimmed by 6 bases and J by 3 bases, 5 bases remained unmatched. Germline loops: CDR1 MDHEN, CDR2 SYDVKM. This CDR3 is built from 14 residues.

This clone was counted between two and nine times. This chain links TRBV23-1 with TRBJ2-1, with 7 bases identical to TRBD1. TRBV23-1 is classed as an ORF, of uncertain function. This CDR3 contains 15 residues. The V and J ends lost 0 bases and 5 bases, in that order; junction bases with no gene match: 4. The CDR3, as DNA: TGCGCCAGCAGTCAATCGGGGACAGAGCACAATGAGCAGTTCTTC. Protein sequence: CASSQSGTEHNEQFF.

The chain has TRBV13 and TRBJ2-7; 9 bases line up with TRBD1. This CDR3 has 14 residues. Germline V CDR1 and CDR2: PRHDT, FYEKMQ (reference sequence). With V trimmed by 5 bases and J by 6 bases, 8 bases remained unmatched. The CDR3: CASSLWDRVGEQYF. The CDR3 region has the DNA TGTGCCAGCAGCCTATGGGACAGGGTAGGCGAGCAGTACTTC.

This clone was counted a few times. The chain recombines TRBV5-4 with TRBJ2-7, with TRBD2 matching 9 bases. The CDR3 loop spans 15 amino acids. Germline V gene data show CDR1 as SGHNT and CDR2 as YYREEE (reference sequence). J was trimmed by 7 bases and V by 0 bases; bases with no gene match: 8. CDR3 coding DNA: TGTGCCAGCAGCTTGGTCGCGGGAGGGACGAGAGAGCAGTACTTC. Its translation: CASSLVAGGTREQYF.

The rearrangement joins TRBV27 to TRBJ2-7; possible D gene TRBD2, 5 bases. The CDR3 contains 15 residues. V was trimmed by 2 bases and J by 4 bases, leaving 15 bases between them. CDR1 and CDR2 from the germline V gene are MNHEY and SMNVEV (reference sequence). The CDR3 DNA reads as TGTGCCAGCAGTTTAAAGTATACCGGCGGGTACGAGCAGTACTTC. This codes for CASSLKYTGGYEQYF.

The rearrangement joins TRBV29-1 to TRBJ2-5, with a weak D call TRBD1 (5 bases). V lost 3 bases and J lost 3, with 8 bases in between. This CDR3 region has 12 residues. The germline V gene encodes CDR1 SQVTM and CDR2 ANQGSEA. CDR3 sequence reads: CSVDRDEETQYF. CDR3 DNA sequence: TGCAGCGTTGACAGGGATGAAGAGACCCAGTACTTC. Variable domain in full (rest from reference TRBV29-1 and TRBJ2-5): SAVISQKPSRDICQRGTSLTIQCQVDSQVTMMFWYRQQPGQSLTLIATANQGSEATYESGFVIDKFPISRPNLTFSTLTVSNMSPEDSSIYLCSVDRDEETQYFGPGTRLLVL.

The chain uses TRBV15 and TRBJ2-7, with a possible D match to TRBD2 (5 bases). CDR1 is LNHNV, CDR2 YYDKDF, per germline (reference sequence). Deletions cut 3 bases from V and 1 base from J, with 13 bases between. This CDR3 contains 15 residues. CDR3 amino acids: CATSSEYGLSYEQYF. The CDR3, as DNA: TGTGCCACCAGCAGCGAATACGGACTGTCCTACGAGCAGTACTTC.

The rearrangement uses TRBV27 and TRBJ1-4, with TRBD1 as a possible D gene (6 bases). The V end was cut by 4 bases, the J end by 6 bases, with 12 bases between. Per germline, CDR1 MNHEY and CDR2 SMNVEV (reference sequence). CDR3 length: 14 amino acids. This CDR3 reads CASSWRGADEKLFF. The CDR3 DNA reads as TGTGCCAGCAGTTGGCGGGGGGCGGATGAAAAACTGTTTTTT.

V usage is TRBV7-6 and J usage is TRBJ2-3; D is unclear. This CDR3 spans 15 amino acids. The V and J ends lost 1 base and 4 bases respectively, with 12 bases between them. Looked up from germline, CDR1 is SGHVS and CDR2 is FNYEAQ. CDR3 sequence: CASSLEGNRADTQYF. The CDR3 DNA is TGTGCCAGCAGCTTAGAAGGTAACCGGGCAGATACGCAGTATTTT.